The 21 T cell receptor beta chains given below trace back to one sample, sequenced in a study of blood T cell repertoires in COVID-19. The method was immunoSEQ multiplex PCR; TCRdb's version includes in-frame clones alone and lacks a portion of them. The table shows 130,000 to 150,000 clones, with approximately 73% occurring only once. The material sequenced was peripheral blood. These receptors originate from a man aged 55-75 years with acute or convalescent COVID-19.

This clone has a count of ten or more. This chain links TRBV19 with TRBJ2-3; TRBD1 is a possible D gene (5 bases). CDR1 is LNHDA, CDR2 SQIVND, per germline (reference sequence). The CDR3 totals 13 residues. V lost 10 bases, J lost 1 base, and 12 bases lay in between. Here the CDR3 reads CATKGMGTDTQYF. CDR3 bases: TGTGCCACTAAGGGGATGGGCACAGATACGCAGTATTTT.

The chain has TRBV24-1 and TRBJ2-3, with 7 bases aligning to TRBD1. The V and J ends lost 4 bases and 1 base, in that order; junction bases with no gene match: 4. Germline V lookup: CDR1 KGHDR, CDR2 SFDVKD. This CDR3 has 15 residues. As DNA, the CDR3 is TGTGCCACCAGTGACCCCGGGACAGGCACAGATACGCAGTATTTT. Translation gives CATSDPGTGTDTQYF.

The chain carries TRBV6-2 or TRBV6-3 and TRBJ2-3, with 15 bases that match TRBD2. From germline, CDR1 is MNHEY and CDR2 SVGEGT. This CDR3 is built from 18 residues. V shed 0 bases and J 3 bases; nucleotides not matched to a gene: 4. CDR3 protein: CASSYSSGLAGGTDTQYF. The CDR3 region has the DNA TGTGCCAGCAGTTACTCGAGCGGACTAGCGGGAGGGACAGATACGCAGTATTTT.

The chain recombines TRBV10-1 with TRBJ2-7, with 11 bases lining up with TRBD2. J lost 1 base, V lost 3 bases, and 5 bases had no gene match. This CDR3 comprises 16 residues. Germline V CDR1 and CDR2: WNHNN, SYGVQD (reference sequence). This CDR3 reads CASSELAGAESYEQYF. DNA for the CDR3: TGCGCCAGCAGTGAACTAGCGGGGGCGGAATCCTACGAGCAGTACTTC.

This chain joins TRBV18 and TRBJ2-7; 7 bases agree with TRBD1. This CDR3 is 14 amino acids long. Germline loops: CDR1 KGHSH, CDR2 LQKENI. With V trimmed by 2 bases and J by 2 bases, 3 bases remained unmatched. The CDR3 DNA follows: TGTGCCAGCTCACCAGGACAGGCAACCTACGAGCAGTACTTC. Protein: CASSPGQATYEQYF.

The chain carries TRBV15 and TRBJ2-7; D might be TRBD1 (6 bases). The V end lost 5 bases, the J end lost 4 bases, and 18 bases lay between the germline ends. Looked up from germline, CDR1 is LNHNV and CDR2 is YYDKDF (reference sequence). The CDR3 runs to 15 residues. In DNA form, the CDR3 reads TGTGCCACCAGCGGCTCCGGGTACAGGGAGTACGAGCAGTACTTC. Protein: CATSGSGYREYEQYF.

The sample holds a few counts of this clone. The gene calls are TRBV7-2 and TRBJ2-1; 8 bases agree with TRBD2. Looked up from germline, CDR1 is SGHTA and CDR2 is FQGNSA. The CDR3 is made up of 18 amino acids. V was clipped by 1 base and J by 1 base; unmatched bases: 9. The CDR3 nucleotides read TGTGCCAGCAGCTTAGTAGGTGTTAGCGGGATTTCCTACAATGAGCAGTTCTTC. This sequence encodes CASSLVGVSGISYNEQFF.

This sequence joins TRBV7-9 and TRBJ1-1, with TRBD1 matching 10 bases. This CDR3 has 13 residues. Germline values: CDR1 SEHNR, CDR2 FQNEAQ (reference sequence). V was clipped by 8 bases and J by 2 bases; unmatched bases: 2. The CDR3 DNA is TGTGCCAGCGGACAGGGGGTCAACACTGAAGCTTTCTTT. As protein: CASGQGVNTEAFF.

The V gene is TRBV12-5, the J gene TRBJ2-3, with D uncertain. Germline V gene sequence: CDR1 LGHNT, CDR2 FRNRAP. Deletions cut 7 bases from V and 0 bases from J, with 11 bases between. This CDR3 comprises 14 residues. The CDR3 here is CASAEESSTDTQYF. Written as DNA, the CDR3 is TGTGCTAGTGCAGAGGAATCTAGCACAGATACGCAGTATTTT.

The chain recombines TRBV12-5 with TRBJ2-5, with 12 bases fitting TRBD2. This CDR3 region has 15 residues. Germline V gene data show CDR1 as LGHNT and CDR2 as FRNRAP. The junction had 6 bases not matched to a gene; V was cut back by 6 bases and J by 4 bases. The CDR3 DNA reads as TGTGCTAGTGGATCTAGCGGGAGGGCCGGAGAGACCCAGTACTTC. Protein sequence: CASGSSGRAGETQYF.

The rearrangement uses TRBV3-1 (or the pseudogene TRBV3-2) and TRBJ2-1; 13 nucleotides align to TRBD2. Trimming removed 1 base from V and 7 bases from J; junction bases left unmatched: 10. The germline V gene has CDR1 LGHDT and CDR2 YNNKEL (reference sequence). The CDR3 spans 18 residues. The CDR3: CASSQGNGLAGVKNEQFF. CDR3 DNA: TGTGCCAGCAGCCAAGGAAACGGACTAGCGGGAGTTAAAAATGAGCAGTTCTTC.

The chain couples TRBV10-3 to TRBJ2-3; 13 bases match TRBD2. The CDR3 extends over 16 amino acids. Germline CDR1 is ENHRY and CDR2 is SYGVKD. J lost 4 bases, V lost 10 bases, and 11 bases had no gene match. CDR3 loop: CASQPTSGRKADTQYF. The CDR3 coding sequence is TGTGCCAGCCAGCCGACTAGCGGGAGGAAAGCAGATACGCAGTATTTT.

The genes are TRBV7-8 and TRBJ2-2; 8 positions match TRBD1. The length of the CDR3 is 17 residues. CDR1 and CDR2 from the germline V gene are SGHVS and FQNEAQ. Germline trimming cut 1 base from V and 1 base from J; bases unmatched to any gene: 5. The CDR3 nucleotides are TGTGCCAGCAGCTTAGGAGGGGGGACAGGGAACACCGGGGAGCTGTTTTTT. It is translated as CASSLGGGTGNTGELFF.

The chain is built from TRBV7-9 and TRBJ2-3; a possible D gene is TRBD1 (7 bases). Trimming pared 5 bases from V and 1 base from J, leaving 16 bases between. CDR1 and CDR2 from the germline V gene are SEHNR and FQNEAQ (reference sequence). The CDR3 extends over 16 amino acids. The CDR3 spells CASSPQGGHRTDTQYF. The CDR3 coding sequence is TGTGCCAGCAGCCCCCAGGGGGGACACCGCACAGATACGCAGTATTTT. The whole variable domain, remainder taken from reference TRBV7-9 and TRBJ2-3, is DTGVSQNPRHKITKRGQNVTFRCDPISEHNRLYWYRQTLGQGPEFLTYFQNEAQLEKSRLLSDRFSAERPKGSFSTLEIQRTEQGDSAMYLCASSPQGGHRTDTQYFGPGTRLTVL.

The V and J genes are TRBV7-9 and TRBJ1-1; no clear D gene. This CDR3 is built from 14 residues. Trimming stripped 5 bases from V and 5 bases from J, with 15 bases between. Germline V gene lookup returns CDR1 SEHNR and CDR2 FQNEAQ (reference sequence). CDR3 amino acids: CASSTAGSGTEAFF. The DNA for the CDR3 is TGTGCCAGCAGCACCGCGGGGAGCGGGACTGAAGCTTTCTTT.

The genes are TRBV5-6 and TRBJ1-6, with D unresolved. The CDR3 covers 15 residues. Per the germline V gene, CDR1 is SGHDT and CDR2 is YYEEEE. V was clipped by 0 bases and J by 10 bases, with 14 bases between them. CDR3 region: CASSLGSPRGSPLHF. The CDR3 nucleotides are TGTGCCAGCAGCTTGGGAAGCCCACGGGGATCACCCCTCCACTTT.

This clone was seen more than once but under ten times. Here the CDR3 reads CASRDPGLGEQYF. The CDR3 DNA sequence: TGTGCCAGCAGAGATCCAGGGTTGGGGGAGCAGTACTTC. V and J are TRBV7-6 and TRBJ2-7; maybe TRBD1 (5 bases). Germline-derived CDR1 and CDR2 are SGHVS and FNYEAQ. V lost 6 bases, J lost 7 bases, and 16 bases lay in between. The CDR3 sequence is 13 residues long.

The V and J genes are TRBV18 and TRBJ1-5; TRBD1 agrees at 12 bases. CDR1 KGHSH and CDR2 LQKENI come from the germline V gene. The ends lost 4 bases at V and 6 bases at J; junction bases unmatched: 7. This CDR3 comprises 16 residues. This CDR3 is CASSRPGQGAGQPQHF. The CDR3 bases are TGTGCCAGCTCACGCCCGGGACAGGGGGCAGGTCAGCCCCAGCATTTT.

The chain joins TRBV9 to TRBJ2-7; the D gene is possibly TRBD1 (6 bases). V lost 4 bases and J lost 4, with 18 bases in between. This CDR3 contains 15 residues. Germline CDR1 reads SGDLS; CDR2 reads YYNGEE. The CDR3 is CASSSGSGAKYEQYF. The CDR3 nucleotides are TGTGCCAGCAGCTCCGGTTCAGGGGCGAAGTACGAGCAGTACTTC. The whole variable domain, filled in from reference TRBV9 and TRBJ2-7, reads DSGVTQTPKHLITATGQRVTLRCSPRSGDLSVYWYQQSLDQGLQFLIQYYNGEERAKGNILERFSAQQFPDLHSELNLSSLELGDSALYFCASSSGSGAKYEQYFGPGTRLTVT.

The chain combines TRBV10-1 with TRBJ2-1; TRBD1 agrees at 10 bases. The CDR3 length is 14 residues. The J segment lost 6 bases and the V segment lost 7 bases, leaving 6 bases of the junction unmatched. Germline CDR1 reads WNHNN; CDR2 reads SYGVQD (reference sequence). DNA for the CDR3: TGCGCCAGCAAAAGTGGGACAGGGGCCAATGAGCAGTTCTTC. This translates into CASKSGTGANEQFF.

The chain carries TRBV24-1 and TRBJ2-7; TRBD1 agrees at 8 bases. Germline V CDR1 and CDR2: KGHDR, SFDVKD. V trimming: 3 bases; J trimming: 5 bases; junction bases outside the gene matches: 5. This CDR3 has 14 amino acids. The CDR3 sequence: CATSDPDRGDEQYF. CDR3 bases: TGTGCCACCAGTGATCCTGACAGGGGCGACGAGCAGTACTTC.